Presented here are 28 T cell receptor beta chains from one specimen sequenced in a study of identical twins. TCRdb reprocessed the 5' RACE reads via MiXCR and lists one record per CDR3 protein. The sample contains about 790,000 distinct CDR3 sequences, around a sixth of which appear only once. The sample also formed part of further work on T cells expressing NK-cell markers.

Sequencing used PBMCs. The receptors derive from a young woman in good health.

This clonotype was observed a few times. The genes are TRBV20-1 and TRBJ2-7; D is perhaps TRBD1 or TRBD2 (5 bases each). The CDR3 runs to 12 residues. V was pared by 3 bases and J by 7 bases, with 13 bases between. The germline V gene encodes CDR1 DFQATT and CDR2 SNEGSKA (reference sequence). The CDR3 spells CSASWGTMEQYF. The CDR3 DNA sequence: TGCAGTGCTAGTTGGGGGACCATGGAGCAGTACTTC.

This clonotype was observed a handful of times. The V call is TRBV2, the J call TRBJ1-5; D might be TRBD1 (6 bases). The CDR3 runs 14 residues. Germline V lookup: CDR1 SNHLY, CDR2 FYNNEI. The V and J ends lost 5 bases and 2 bases respectively, with 10 bases between them. The CDR3 nucleotides read TGTGCCAGCAGTCGTACAGGGCGCAATCAGCCCCAGCATTTT. It is translated as CASSRTGRNQPQHF.

V usage is TRBV3-1 and J usage is TRBJ2-2; 10 nucleotides line up with TRBD2. This CDR3 has 15 residues. V dropped 5 bases and J dropped 2; count of bases not matched to a gene: 2. Germline-derived CDR1 and CDR2 are LGHDT and YNNKEL (reference sequence). CDR3: CASSIAGGNTGELFF. In nucleotides, the CDR3 is TGTGCCAGCAGCATAGCGGGGGGTAACACCGGGGAGCTGTTTTTT.

V gene TRBV12-3 or TRBV12-4 combines with J gene TRBJ1-5; D not certain. The CDR3 covers 13 residues. Trimming shortened V by 7 bases and J by 5 bases, and 12 bases separated the two germline ends. CDR3 nucleotide sequence: TGTGCCAGCACCCCAAGGCTGGATCAGCCCCAGCATTTT. Amino acids: CASTPRLDQPQHF.

This clonotype was counted only a few times. The genes are TRBV5-6 and TRBJ1-2; D gene ambiguous. The CDR3 runs to 15 residues. V was pared by 4 bases and J by 2 bases, with 15 bases between. Germline V gene sequence: CDR1 SGHDT, CDR2 YYEEEE. CDR3 sequence: CASSREVQMNYGYTF. Written as DNA, the CDR3 is TGTGCCAGCAGCCGTGAGGTACAGATGAACTATGGCTACACCTTC. The whole variable domain, remainder taken from reference TRBV5-6 and TRBJ1-2, is DAGVTQSPTHLIKTRGQQVTLRCSPKSGHDTVSWYQQALGQGPQFIFQYYEEEERQRGNFPDRFSGHQFPNYSSELNVNALLLGDSALYLCASSREVQMNYGYTFGSGTRLTVV.

This clonotype was seen only a few times. The chain joins TRBV6-2 or TRBV6-3 to TRBJ2-1, with 13 bases matching TRBD2. The junction had 11 bases not matched to a gene; V was cut back by 0 bases and J by 6 bases. Germline V CDR1 and CDR2: MNHEY, SVGEGT. The CDR3 consists of 19 residues. The chain's CDR3 is CASSYSGLAGVGRGNEQFF. The CDR3, as DNA: TGTGCCAGCAGTTACTCCGGACTAGCGGGAGTAGGCAGGGGCAATGAGCAGTTCTTC.

This clonotype was counted at least ten times. The chain recombines TRBV7-9 with TRBJ2-7; D is ambiguous. The germline V gene encodes CDR1 SEHNR and CDR2 FQNEAQ (reference sequence). V was clipped by 1 base and J by 2 bases, with 6 bases between them. CDR3 length: 13 amino acids. CDR3 coding DNA: TGTGCCAGCAGCTTAGACGGACCCTACGAGCAGTACTTC. Translated, it gives CASSLDGPYEQYF.

The chain joins TRBV5-1 to TRBJ2-3, with D perhaps matching TRBD1 or TRBD2 (5 bases each). V was pared by 1 base and J by 3 bases, with 9 bases between. In germline, CDR1 is SGHRS, CDR2 YFSETQ. The CDR3 is 14 residues long. The CDR3 loop is CASSLQGETDTQYF. The CDR3 DNA reads as TGCGCCAGCAGCTTGCAGGGAGAGACAGATACGCAGTATTTT.

In this sample, this clonotype turned up a few times. The V and J genes are TRBV7-9 and TRBJ2-1; TRBD2 matches at 7 bases. This CDR3 contains 14 residues. CDR1 SEHNR and CDR2 FQNEAQ come from the germline V gene (reference sequence). V lost 5 bases and J lost 5; bases outside the gene matches: 6. CDR3 in DNA: TGTGCCAGCAGCGCGCGGGAGAGAGACAATGAGCAGTTCTTC. Translating gives CASSARERDNEQFF.

On this clonotype: Relative to the germline gene, one junction end is altered; a read error may explain this. As DNA, the CDR3 is TGCGCCAGCAGTGAGTATGGTGCGGGAGAATTCTTC. This sequence encodes CASSEYGAGEFF. V is TRBV10-2 and J is TRBJ2-7; 7 bases line up with TRBD2. Looked up from germline, CDR1 is WSHSY and CDR2 is SAAADI. The CDR3 runs 12 residues.

The J gene is TRBJ2-7, the V gene TRBV27, with TRBD2 matching over 8 bases. Trimming took 4 bases from V and 6 from J; bases not matched to a gene: 5. The CDR3 has 13 residues. Per the germline V gene, CDR1 is MNHEY and CDR2 is SMNVEV (reference sequence). CDR3 DNA sequence: TGTGCCAGCAGTTCCTTACGGGGGGGCGAGCAGTACTTC. It is translated as CASSSLRGGEQYF.

V gene TRBV5-1 combines with J gene TRBJ2-5, with 8 bases lining up with TRBD1. Germline V CDR1 and CDR2: SGHRS, YFSETQ. J gave up 5 bases and V 6 bases, and 6 bases lay outside the gene matches. The CDR3 spans 13 residues. As DNA, the CDR3 is TGCGCCAGCACGGAACAGGGGGACGAGACCCAGTACTTC. Translating it yields CASTEQGDETQYF.

This clonotype occurred many times. The V call is TRBV5-1, the J call TRBJ2-1, with D uncertain. V dropped 0 bases and J dropped 8 bases, with 12 bases sitting between them. Germline V gene lookup returns CDR1 SGHRS and CDR2 YFSETQ. The CDR3 runs 14 residues. CDR3 coding DNA: TGCGCCAGCAGCTTGGGTGGCCCTCGAGATGAGCAGTTCTTC. Its translation: CASSLGGPRDEQFF.

The chain carries TRBV18 and TRBJ2-7; maybe TRBD2 (6 bases). V lost 1 base to trimming and J lost 4 bases, with 14 bases between them. Per germline, CDR1 KGHSH and CDR2 LQKENI. The CDR3 totals 15 residues. The CDR3 DNA reads TGTGCCAGCTCACCACTCTCGGGGGTCTTGTACGAGCAGTACTTC. Encoded protein: CASSPLSGVLYEQYF.

The chain employs TRBV7-3 and TRBJ1-1, with 10 positions matching TRBD1. This CDR3 has 14 residues. CDR1 and CDR2 from the germline V gene are SGHTA and FQGTGA. V lost 4 bases and J lost 6; bases outside the gene matches: 5. CDR3 bases: TGTGCCAGCAGCTCGACAGGGGGCGCGGCTGAAGCTTTCTTT. This translates into CASSSTGGAAEAFF.

This clonotype was picked up many times. The chain employs TRBV5-6 and TRBJ2-1, with TRBD2 as a possible D gene (5 bases). V was shortened by 0 bases and J by 10 bases, with 8 bases between the two germline ends. Germline CDR1 reads SGHDT; CDR2 reads YYEEEE. The CDR3 loop spans 12 amino acids. CDR3 sequence: CASSLGRGEQFF. CDR3 in DNA: TGTGCCAGCAGCTTGGGCCGAGGGGAGCAGTTCTTC.

In this sample, this clonotype turned up a few times. The chain recombines TRBV3-1 with TRBJ2-1; tentatively, D is TRBD2 (6 bases). Germline CDR1 reads LGHDT; CDR2 reads YNNKEL (reference sequence). The CDR3 is 14 amino acids. The germline V and J ends were trimmed by 1 base and 5 bases, with 9 bases remaining between them. CDR3 residues: CASSQGRGDNEQFF. Here the CDR3 DNA reads TGTGCCAGCAGCCAAGGGCGGGGCGACAATGAGCAGTTCTTC.

The chain links TRBV5-1 to TRBJ2-6; D perhaps matches TRBD1 (5 bases). Trimming removed 0 bases from V and 0 bases from J, with 13 bases in between. Looked up from germline, CDR1 is SGHRS and CDR2 is YFSETQ. The CDR3 consists of 18 residues. As DNA, the CDR3 is TGCGCCAGCAGCTTGGATGGGGCAGCAACCTCTGGGGCCAACGTCCTGACTTTC. Its protein product is CASSLDGAATSGANVLTF.

This clonotype has a handful of counts. The V call is TRBV20-1, the J call TRBJ2-3; the D gene is possibly TRBD2 (6 bases). Germline CDR1 reads DFQATT; CDR2 reads SNEGSKA (reference sequence). The CDR3 is 14 amino acids. The DNA of the CDR3 is TGCAGGGTTAGGACGGCGGGGAACACAGATACGCAGTATTTT. The encoded protein is CRVRTAGNTDTQYF.

This chain links TRBV12-3 or TRBV12-4 with TRBJ2-1; 7 bases fit TRBD2. V dropped 4 bases and J dropped 0; count of bases not matched to a gene: 6. This CDR3 is 16 amino acids long. The CDR3 loop reads CASSWPSGSSYNEQFF. CDR3 coding DNA: TGTGCCAGCAGTTGGCCTAGCGGTAGCTCCTACAATGAGCAGTTCTTC.

The chain combines TRBV9 with TRBJ2-7; 8 bases agree with TRBD2. The J segment lost 5 bases and the V segment lost 0 bases, leaving 16 bases of the junction unmatched. The length of the CDR3 is 18 residues. Germline CDR1 and CDR2: SGDLS and YYNGEE. CDR3 residues: CASSVDQRGHLGPHEQYF. The CDR3 region has the DNA TGTGCCAGCAGCGTAGACCAGCGGGGGCACCTGGGCCCTCACGAGCAGTACTTC. The variable domain in full, completed from reference TRBV9 and TRBJ2-7, reads DSGVTQTPKHLITATGQRVTLRCSPRSGDLSVYWYQQSLDQGLQFLIQYYNGEERAKGNILERFSAQQFPDLHSELNLSSLELGDSALYFCASSVDQRGHLGPHEQYFGPGTRLTVT.

This clonotype was seen a few times. The V call is TRBV7-2, the J call TRBJ2-5; 9 bases match TRBD1. The CDR3 totals 16 residues. Per germline, CDR1 SGHTA and CDR2 FQGNSA. The V segment lost 3 bases and the J segment 0 bases; nucleotides outside the gene matches: 5. Written as DNA, the CDR3 is TGTGCCAGCAGCTTCCGGGACAGGGCGTACCAAGAGACCCAGTACTTC. It is translated as CASSFRDRAYQETQYF.

J is TRBJ2-1 and V is TRBV5-8, with D perhaps assigned TRBD1 or TRBD2 (5 bases each). The ends were cut back, 0 bases at V and 5 bases at J, with 12 bases in the middle. The CDR3 totals 15 residues. From germline, CDR1 is SGHTS and CDR2 YDEGEE. For the CDR3, the DNA is TGTGCCAGCAGCTTGGATGGGACGACTCACAATGAGCAGTTCTTC. It is translated as CASSLDGTTHNEQFF.

There are many counts of this clonotype. The chain has TRBV12-3 or TRBV12-4 and TRBJ2-5, with 8 nucleotides matching TRBD1. After removal of 4 bases from V and 5 bases from J, the junction contained 9 bases not matched to a gene. The CDR3 contains 15 residues. As DNA, the CDR3 is TGTGCCAGCAGTTCGGGCAGGGGGCAGATGGAGACCCAGTACTTC. It encodes CASSSGRGQMETQYF.

In this sample, this clonotype turned up a few times. The chain couples TRBV12-3 or TRBV12-4 to TRBJ2-1, with TRBD2 matching 7 bases. This CDR3 is 15 amino acids long. Trimming cost V 4 bases and J 8 bases; bases outside gene matches: 11. CDR3 amino acids: CASSSPGGGSDEQFF. Written as DNA, the CDR3 is TGTGCCAGCAGTTCCCCGGGAGGCGGGAGCGATGAGCAGTTCTTC.

This clonotype was detected a few times. The gene calls are TRBV6-1 and TRBJ1-2; D gene unclear. Germline CDR1 reads MNHNS; CDR2 reads SASEGT. The length of the CDR3 is 14 residues. Between the trimmed V and J ends, which lost 3 bases and 4 bases, there was a span of 12 bases. Here the CDR3 reads CASSDGGKIYGYTF. In DNA form, the CDR3 reads TGTGCCAGCAGTGATGGCGGAAAGATCTATGGCTACACCTTC.

The CDR3 spells CSVVGYDEQFF. The CDR3 DNA is TGCAGCGTTGTAGGGTATGATGAGCAGTTCTTC. The V and J genes are TRBV29-1 and TRBJ2-1; D not certain. Germline V gives CDR1 SQVTM, CDR2 ANQGSEA. Trimming left V 4 bases short and J 8 bases short, with 9 bases between. There are 11 residues in the CDR3.

A few counts support this clonotype. This rearrangement joins TRBV9 to TRBJ2-2; the D is unclear. This CDR3 comprises 13 residues. The V and J ends lost 6 bases and 3 bases respectively, with 9 bases between them. Germline V gene lookup returns CDR1 SGDLS and CDR2 YYNGEE. In DNA, the CDR3 is TGTGCCAGCACCGAAAGCCACACCGGGGAGCTGTTTTTT. This sequence encodes CASTESHTGELFF.